Shown below are 30 T cell receptor beta chains from a single sample sequenced in a study of shared clonotypes between healthy human individuals. The repertoire was sequenced with immunoSEQ multiplex PCR; TCRdb's copy has only in-frame clones and lacks some. Of approximately 1,000,000 clones in the sample, 75% to 85% were seen once. The sequenced sample consisted of memory CD4+ T cells from PBMCs. Noted subset: CD45RA-negative fraction. These receptors were obtained from a man between 18 and 35 years old in good health. Some clones in this sample may be carry-over from other donors' samples.

With respect to this clone: This sample includes further DNA sequences coding for the same CDR3. The chain has TRBV5-1 and TRBJ2-1, with 9 bases aligning to TRBD1. The ends lost 2 bases at V and 7 bases at J; junction bases unmatched: 4. Germline-derived CDR1 and CDR2 are SGHRS and YFSETQ. This CDR3 spans 14 amino acids. The CDR3 DNA follows: TGCGCCAGCAGCTTACAGGGGGCTGAGAATGAGCAGTTCTTC. Amino acids: CASSLQGAENEQFF.

The genes are TRBV5-1 and TRBJ1-1; D unclear. The length of the CDR3 is 15 residues. V was cut by 0 bases and J by 5 bases, with 14 bases left in between. Germline-derived CDR1 and CDR2 are SGHRS and YFSETQ. The CDR3 sequence: CASSLALGLMTEAFF. In DNA form, the CDR3 reads TGCGCCAGCAGCTTGGCTTTGGGTTTGATGACTGAAGCTTTCTTT.

This clone came up a few times. The CDR3 DNA reads as TGTGCCAGCAGCCCCGGGTGGACTAGCGGGAGTAGCACAGATACGCAGTATTTT. It encodes CASSPGWTSGSSTDTQYF. This chain joins TRBV6-4 and TRBJ2-3, with 13 bases fitting TRBD2. Trimming removed 6 bases from V and 0 bases from J; junction bases left unmatched: 9. CDR3 length equals 18 residues. The germline V gene encodes CDR1 MRHNA and CDR2 SNTAGT.

The chain has TRBV7-9 and TRBJ2-3; 8 nucleotides line up with TRBD2. Germline V CDR1 and CDR2: SEHNR, FQNEAQ (reference sequence). V was clipped by 0 bases and J by 6 bases; unmatched bases: 2. This CDR3 is 14 amino acids long. As DNA, the CDR3 is TGTGCCAGCAGCTTAGCCGGGAGGGCCGATACGCAGTATTTT. Protein product: CASSLAGRADTQYF.

V gene TRBV2 combines with J gene TRBJ2-7, with 10 bases fitting TRBD2. The V gene's germline CDR1 is SNHLY and CDR2 FYNNEI. The CDR3 runs to 12 residues. CDR3 in amino acids: CATRLAGIEQYF. The CDR3 bases are TGTGCTACCAGACTAGCGGGCATCGAGCAGTACTTC.

This chain connects TRBV6-1 to TRBJ2-5; 8 positions match TRBD1. Germline V gives CDR1 MNHNS, CDR2 SASEGT. V gave up 2 bases and J gave up 4 bases; unmatched junction bases: 3. This CDR3 is 14 amino acids long. The CDR3 region is CASSELTGVETQYF. CDR3 in DNA: TGTGCCAGCAGTGAACTGACAGGGGTAGAGACCCAGTACTTC.

This sequence joins TRBV19 and TRBJ2-7, with a weak D call TRBD2 (5 bases). The germline V gene encodes CDR1 LNHDA and CDR2 SQIVND (reference sequence). Trimming took 1 base from V and 4 from J, leaving 20 bases between them. The length of the CDR3 is 17 residues. This CDR3 is CASSIGSAGSILYEQYF. The CDR3 DNA follows: TGTGCCAGTAGTATAGGTTCGGCGGGCTCCATCCTTTACGAGCAGTACTTC.

The chain links TRBV5-4 to TRBJ2-3; 7 nucleotides agree with TRBD2. The V segment lost 3 bases and the J segment 4 bases; nucleotides outside the gene matches: 8. CDR3 size: 15 residues. Germline V gives CDR1 SGHNT, CDR2 YYREEE (reference sequence). Written as DNA, the CDR3 is TGTGCCAGCAGCTCTCCTTGGGGGAGGGCAGATACGCAGTATTTT. Encoded protein: CASSSPWGRADTQYF.

The genes are TRBV19 and TRBJ2-6; the D gene is possibly TRBD2 (5 bases). Trimming removed 7 bases at V and 0 bases at J, with 13 bases between. Germline CDR1 is LNHDA and CDR2 is SQIVND (reference sequence). This CDR3 is 16 amino acids long. CDR3 in amino acids: CASTPGGSSGANVLTF. The CDR3 nucleotides are TGTGCCAGTACCCCTGGAGGAAGCTCTGGGGCCAACGTCCTGACTTTC.

This clone was counted between two and nine times. The chain is built from TRBV2 and TRBJ2-7; D is uncertain. Trimming removed 4 bases at V and 1 base at J, with 11 bases between. CDR3 length equals 14 residues. Germline loops: CDR1 SNHLY, CDR2 FYNNEI. CDR3 residues: CASSGQLASYEQYF. The CDR3 DNA follows: TGTGCCAGCAGTGGACAATTAGCATCCTACGAGCAGTACTTC.

V and J are TRBV4-1 and TRBJ2-7, with TRBD1 identical over 8 bases. CDR1 is MGHRA and CDR2 is YSYEKL in the germline V gene. The CDR3 loop spans 15 amino acids. With 3 bases clipped from V and 4 bases from J, the junction kept 8 bases outside the gene matches. The CDR3 loop reads CASSQEDRGAYEQYF. CDR3 sequence (DNA): TGCGCCAGCAGCCAGGAAGACAGGGGTGCATACGAGCAGTACTTC.

V gene TRBV28 combines with J gene TRBJ2-7; possibly TRBD1 or TRBD2 for D (5 bases each). The CDR3 runs to 14 residues. From germline, CDR1 is MDHEN and CDR2 SYDVKM. The V gene lost 3 bases and the J gene lost 7 bases, with 16 bases spanning the gap. CDR3 loop: CASSFVGPRGEQYF. The DNA of the CDR3 is TGTGCCAGCAGTTTCGTGGGACCAAGAGGGGAGCAGTACTTC.

CDR3 bases: TGTGCCAGCAGCCCACCGGGGGGGGGAGAGACCCAGTACTTC. Protein product: CASSPPGGGETQYF. The chain carries TRBV11-2 and TRBJ2-5; 8 bases align to TRBD2. Germline CDR1 is SGHAT and CDR2 is FQNNGV. The length of the CDR3 is 14 residues. V trimming: 5 bases; J trimming: 4 bases; junction bases outside the gene matches: 6.

This clone came up a few times. The V and J genes are TRBV28 and TRBJ1-2, with TRBD1 matching 9 bases. Germline V lookup: CDR1 MDHEN, CDR2 SYDVKM. Trimming took 7 bases from V and 8 from J; bases not matched to a gene: 8. The CDR3 length is 13 residues. The DNA of the CDR3 is TGTGCCAGCACCATGACAGGGGGAGGAGGCTACACCTTC. Translating gives CASTMTGGGGYTF.

The chain joins TRBV5-6 to TRBJ2-5; D might be TRBD2 (5 bases). V lost 5 bases and J lost 9, with 14 bases in between. This CDR3 is built from 12 residues. Germline CDR1 reads SGHDT; CDR2 reads YYEEEE. The chain's CDR3 is CASSPTGSAQYF. The CDR3 DNA follows: TGTGCCAGCAGTCCCACGGGGTCGGCCCAGTACTTC.

The gene calls are TRBV28 and TRBJ2-2; TRBD2 agrees at 8 bases. This CDR3 has 17 residues. V shed 6 bases and J 5 bases; nucleotides not matched to a gene: 14. Germline V gene lookup returns CDR1 MDHEN and CDR2 SYDVKM. The CDR3 DNA sequence: TGTGCCAGCAGACCCCGGAACGGGAGGGCCGGAACCGGGGAGCTGTTTTTT. Amino acid sequence: CASRPRNGRAGTGELFF.

About this clone itself: This sample also contains other DNA sequences that code for the same CDR3. This sequence joins TRBV9 and TRBJ1-5; the D is unclear. V was pared by 2 bases and J by 4 bases, with 7 bases between. The CDR3 is 13 amino acids. Germline CDR1 and CDR2: SGDLS and YYNGEE. The CDR3 region is CASSVDLNQPQHF. In DNA, the CDR3 is TGTGCCAGCAGCGTGGACCTAAATCAGCCCCAGCATTTT.

The genes are TRBV10-3 and TRBJ2-7, with 8 bases identical to TRBD2. This CDR3 has 14 residues. Trimming at V came to 8 bases and at J to 2 bases, leaving 8 bases not matched to a gene. The germline V gene encodes CDR1 ENHRY and CDR2 SYGVKD. The CDR3 DNA is TGTGCCATCGGGACGACGGGAGGGCCCTACGAGCAGTACTTC. This translates into CAIGTTGGPYEQYF.

The chain is built from TRBV2 and TRBJ1-5; D is ambiguous. The V gene lost 4 bases and the J gene lost 6 bases, with 7 bases spanning the gap. This CDR3 spans 12 amino acids. Germline CDR1 reads SNHLY; CDR2 reads FYNNEI. CDR3 in DNA: TGTGCCAGCAGTGCTTTTAGTCAGCCCCAGCATTTT. Residues: CASSAFSQPQHF. The full variable domain, with the rest looked up from reference TRBV2 and TRBJ1-5, is EPEVTQTPSHQVTQMGQEVILRCVPISNHLYFYWYRQILGQKVEFLVSFYNNEISEKSEIFDDQFSVERPDGSNFTLKIRSTKLEDSAMYFCASSAFSQPQHFGDGTRLSIL.

The gene calls are TRBV29-1 and TRBJ2-5; no reliable D call. V shed 3 bases and J shed 4 bases, with 9 bases lying between them. The CDR3 sequence is 12 residues long. Germline V gene sequence: CDR1 SQVTM, CDR2 ANQGSEA. CDR3 protein: CSVDERSETQYF. CDR3 nucleotide sequence: TGCAGCGTTGATGAAAGGTCAGAGACCCAGTACTTC. Full variable domain (outside the CDR3, taken from reference TRBV29-1 and TRBJ2-5): SAVISQKPSRDICQRGTSLTIQCQVDSQVTMMFWYRQQPGQSLTLIATANQGSEATYESGFVIDKFPISRPNLTFSTLTVSNMSPEDSSIYLCSVDERSETQYFGPGTRLLVL.

This clone was observed many times. The rearrangement uses TRBV4-1 and TRBJ2-7, with a possible D match to TRBD2 (5 bases). The germline V gene encodes CDR1 MGHRA and CDR2 YSYEKL. V gave up 1 base and J gave up 4 bases, with 11 bases separating them. This CDR3 contains 14 residues. As DNA, the CDR3 is TGCGCCAGCAGCCAAGCCGGAGGCTATTACGAGCAGTACTTC. Translated: CASSQAGGYYEQYF.

J is TRBJ2-2 and V is TRBV28; no definite D call. From germline, CDR1 is MDHEN and CDR2 SYDVKM. The CDR3 has 13 residues. Trimming shortened V by 3 bases and J by 6 bases, and 8 bases separated the two germline ends. CDR3 bases: TGTGCCAGCAGTTTCGGACCACCCGGGGAGCTGTTTTTT. This gives the protein CASSFGPPGELFF.

This clone was seen only a few times. This chain joins TRBV30 and TRBJ2-7; TRBD2 matches at 13 bases. Germline assignment: CDR1 GTSNPN and CDR2 SVGIG (reference sequence). The length of the CDR3 is 14 residues. Trimming removed 0 bases from V and 9 bases from J; junction bases left unmatched: 5. The CDR3 sequence: CAWSVGRLAGGQYF. CDR3 coding DNA: TGTGCCTGGAGTGTTGGAAGACTAGCGGGAGGGCAGTACTTC. The whole variable domain, filled in from reference TRBV30 and TRBJ2-7, reads SQTIHQWPATLVQPVGSPLSLECTVEGTSNPNLYWYRQAAGRGLQLLFYSVGIGQISSEVPQNLSASRPQDRQFILSSKKLLLSDSGFYLCAWSVGRLAGGQYFGPGTRLTVT.

The rearrangement links TRBV4-1 to TRBJ1-4; TRBD1 might be the D (5 bases). Between the trimmed V and J ends, which lost 1 base and 8 bases, there was a span of 14 bases. CDR1 and CDR2 (germline): MGHRA, YSYEKL. CDR3 length: 15 residues. The CDR3 DNA follows: TGCGCCAGCAGCCAAGTTTCCAGGGTGGAAGAAAAACTGTTTTTT. This codes for CASSQVSRVEEKLFF.

This clone was found once. The chain carries TRBV2 and TRBJ2-2, with D uncertain. Germline loops: CDR1 SNHLY, CDR2 FYNNEI. This CDR3 region has 13 residues. V was cut by 8 bases and J by 4 bases, with 11 bases left in between. This chain's CDR3 is CASGDTLTGELFF. The CDR3 region has the DNA TGTGCCAGCGGCGACACGCTCACCGGGGAGCTGTTTTTT. Filled out from reference TRBV2 and TRBJ2-2, the complete variable domain reads EPEVTQTPSHQVTQMGQEVILRCVPISNHLYFYWYRQILGQKVEFLVSFYNNEISEKSEIFDDQFSVERPDGSNFTLKIRSTKLEDSAMYFCASGDTLTGELFFGEGSRLTVL.

The CDR3, as DNA: TGCGCCAGCAGCCTGATTTTAGCGGGTATAAGCACAGATACGCAGTATTTT. Encoded protein: CASSLILAGISTDTQYF. The genes are TRBV4-1 and TRBJ2-3; 7 bases map to TRBD2. Trimming at V came to 4 bases and at J to 0 bases, leaving 10 bases not matched to a gene. Germline loops: CDR1 MGHRA, CDR2 YSYEKL. The CDR3 has 17 amino acids.

This sequence joins TRBV30 and TRBJ1-4; tentative D call: TRBD1 (5 bases). V was clipped by 2 bases and J by 5 bases, with 15 bases between them. CDR1 is GTSNPN, CDR2 SVGIG, per germline (reference sequence). CDR3 size: 15 residues. DNA of the CDR3: TGTGCCTGGAGTCCACACGACAGCCCCAATGAAAAACTGTTTTTT. Its protein is CAWSPHDSPNEKLFF.

This clone appeared a few times. This chain uses TRBV7-3 with TRBJ2-1; D uncertain. Looked up from germline, CDR1 is SGHTA and CDR2 is FQGTGA. CDR3 length equals 15 residues. The V end was cut by 2 bases, the J end by 5 bases, with 13 bases between. The CDR3 sequence is CASSLVSERNNEQFF. DNA of the CDR3: TGTGCCAGCAGCTTAGTTTCGGAACGAAACAATGAGCAGTTCTTC.

J is TRBJ2-2 and V is TRBV10-3; D is perhaps TRBD2 (5 bases). Germline V lookup: CDR1 ENHRY, CDR2 SYGVKD. The length of the CDR3 is 15 residues. V lost 1 base and J 5 bases, leaving 11 bases between the germline ends. This chain's CDR3 is CAISEFRPGTGELFF. The DNA for the CDR3 is TGTGCCATCAGTGAGTTCCGGCCGGGGACCGGGGAGCTGTTTTTT.

This sequence joins TRBV19 and TRBJ2-1; 7 bases map to TRBD2. The CDR3 sequence is 15 residues long. The germline CDR1 and CDR2 sequences are LNHDA and SQIVND (reference sequence). V shed 7 bases, J shed 7 bases, and the junction held 13 bases outside the gene matches. CDR3: CASTGRAGFGNEQFF. CDR3 coding DNA: TGTGCCAGTACGGGGAGAGCGGGATTTGGGAATGAGCAGTTCTTC.